What follows are 2 T cell receptor beta chains derived from one specimen sequenced in a study of Graves' ophthalmopathy and Graves' hyperthyroidism. For repertoire sequencing, the TCR beta CDR3 regions were amplified from RNA transcripts. First-round RT-PCR used HTBI primers; second-round multiplex PCR followed. TCRdb re-called the multiplex PCR reads through MiXCR, storing one row per CDR3 protein. Of about 700,000 distinct CDR3 sequences listed, approximately 39% are singletons. The specimen was peripheral blood. The receptors here all came from an adult man with Graves' ophthalmopathy.

This clonotype was found a few times. The chain employs TRBV7-3 and TRBJ2-2; D is uncertain. Germline CDR1 SGHTA, CDR2 FQGTGA. The CDR3 has 16 residues. V dropped 2 bases and J dropped 1 base, with 11 bases sitting between them. This CDR3 is CASSLSPVLNTGELFF. The CDR3 DNA follows: TGTGCCAGCAGCTTATCTCCGGTTCTGAACACCGGGGAGCTGTTTTTT.

Note on this clonotype: This may stem from a read error, because a much larger clone lies one nucleotide away. This sequence joins TRBV19 and TRBJ1-2; 8 nucleotides align to TRBD1. Germline CDR1 is LNHDA and CDR2 is SQIVND (reference sequence). CDR3 size: 13 residues. As DNA, the CDR3 is TGTGCCAGTACCTCCGAAGACAGGGGTGGCCACACCTTC. Its protein is CASTSEDRGGHTF.